What follows are 15 T cell receptor beta chains derived from one specimen sequenced in a study of cytomegalovirus exposure and HLA in healthy donors (dated by TCRdb to 2015 to 2018). Receptor amplification or capture employed the immunoSEQ multiplex PCR assay. For the multiplex PCR, a mixture combining 60 forward primers for TCR Vbeta segments and 13 reverse primers for TCR Jbeta segments was used. Entries here come from immuneACCESS through TCRdb and include only in-frame sequences with V and J called. Some clones fail to appear in such tables; in the studies checked, an unresolved V gene covers under half of the shortfall, and the cause of the remainder is unknown. In this sample the table shows 150,000 to 200,000 clones, 82% of which occur a single time. Jointly, the top ten make up less than 2% of the sample. The sequenced sample was PBMCs. The receptor set was obtained from a male donor in good health and CMV-seronegative.

The chain uses TRBV7-2 and TRBJ2-6; D is ambiguous. Trimming removed 1 base from V and 0 bases from J, with 4 bases in between. Germline CDR1 reads SGHTA; CDR2 reads FQGNSA. CDR3 length: 15 residues. The CDR3 loop reads CASSLVVSGANVLTF. The CDR3 nucleotides read TGTGCCAGCAGCTTAGTAGTCTCTGGGGCCAACGTCCTGACTTTC. Based on the CDR3 plus reference TRBV7-2 and TRBJ2-6, the full variable domain is GAGVSQSPSNKVTEKGKDVELRCDPISGHTALYWYRQSLGQGLEFLIYFQGNSAPDKSGLPSDRFSAERTGGSVSTLTIQRTQQEDSAVYLCASSLVVSGANVLTFGAGSRLTVL.

The genes are TRBV19 and TRBJ2-5, with 8 bases that match TRBD2. V was pared by 2 bases and J by 9 bases, with 8 bases of the junction left unmatched. This CDR3 has 14 residues. Germline loops: CDR1 LNHDA, CDR2 SQIVND (reference sequence). CDR3 loop: CASSIPGLVGPQYF. The CDR3 DNA reads as TGTGCCAGTAGTATACCGGGACTAGTAGGGCCCCAGTACTTC.

The chain combines TRBV6-5 with TRBJ2-1, with 9 nucleotides matching TRBD2. The CDR3 covers 16 residues. The germline V gene encodes CDR1 MNHEY and CDR2 SVGAGI. Unmatched junction bases numbered 10, after V lost 2 bases and J lost 8 bases. This chain's CDR3 is CASSYPSREGRDEQFF. The CDR3 DNA follows: TGTGCCAGCAGTTACCCCTCGCGGGAGGGTCGGGATGAGCAGTTCTTC.

This clone has a single count. Its ends do not fully match the called genes, so a read error is possible. The V call is TRBV7-3, the J call TRBJ2-1; 9 positions match TRBD2. Germline V CDR1 and CDR2: SGHTA, FQGTGA. The CDR3 loop spans 15 amino acids. As DNA, the CDR3 is TGTGTCAGCAGCGCGGGGACTAGCTATGGGAATGAGCAGTTCTTC. Translation: CVSSAGTSYGNEQFF. The full variable domain, rest sourced from reference TRBV7-3 and TRBJ2-1, is GAGVSQTPSNKVTEKGKYVELRCDPISGHTALYWYRQSLGQGPEFLIYFQGTGAADDSGLPNDRFFAVRPEGSVSTLKIQRTERGDSAVYLCVSSAGTSYGNEQFFGPGTRLTVL.

The chain carries TRBV28 and TRBJ1-2; D is unclear. V lost 10 bases to trimming and J lost 0 bases, with 6 bases between them. Germline V lookup: CDR1 MDHEN, CDR2 SYDVKM. The CDR3 totals 11 residues. The CDR3, as DNA: TGTGCCACCCAATCTAACTATGGCTACACCTTC. This encodes CATQSNYGYTF.

The chain has TRBV2 and TRBJ1-1; possibly TRBD1 for D (5 bases). This CDR3 contains 13 residues. CDR1 is SNHLY and CDR2 is FYNNEI in the germline V gene. Trimming cost V 3 bases and J 4 bases, with 9 bases left between them. The CDR3 DNA reads as TGTGCCAGCAGTGAGGCCAGGGCCACTGAAGCTTTCTTT. It is translated as CASSEARATEAFF. The full variable domain, rest sourced from reference TRBV2 and TRBJ1-1, is EPEVTQTPSHQVTQMGQEVILRCVPISNHLYFYWYRQILGQKVEFLVSFYNNEISEKSEIFDDQFSVERPDGSNFTLKIRSTKLEDSAMYFCASSEARATEAFFGQGTRLTVV.

V and J are TRBV28 and TRBJ2-2, with 11 bases aligning to TRBD1. The V and J ends lost 6 bases and 5 bases, in that order; junction bases with no gene match: 2. Per germline, CDR1 MDHEN and CDR2 SYDVKM. There are 14 residues in the CDR3. Written as DNA, the CDR3 is TGTGCCAGCAGAGGGACAGGGGGAACCGGGGAGCTGTTTTTT. This translates into CASRGTGGTGELFF.

The chain recombines TRBV5-6 with TRBJ1-6; 8 nucleotides match TRBD1. Germline CDR1 is SGHDT and CDR2 is YYEEEE. V lost 3 bases, J lost 4 bases, and 12 bases stayed unmatched. CDR3 length: 18 amino acids. The CDR3 loop is CASSSLFNRGGYNSPLHF. The CDR3 DNA reads TGTGCCAGCAGCTCTCTTTTTAACAGGGGGGGATATAATTCACCCCTCCACTTT. Full variable domain (remainder filled in from reference TRBV5-6 and TRBJ1-6): DAGVTQSPTHLIKTRGQQVTLRCSPKSGHDTVSWYQQALGQGPQFIFQYYEEEERQRGNFPDRFSGHQFPNYSSELNVNALLLGDSALYLCASSSLFNRGGYNSPLHFGNGTRLTVT.

This chain uses TRBV15 with TRBJ2-4; TRBD1 matches at 7 bases. V lost 0 bases to trimming and J lost 4 bases; unmatched junction nucleotides: 3. The CDR3 is made up of 15 amino acids. Germline V gene lookup returns CDR1 LNHNV and CDR2 YYDKDF (reference sequence). DNA for the CDR3: TGTGCCACCAGCAGAGATCGGGACAGAAAAAACATTCAGTACTTC. It encodes CATSRDRDRKNIQYF.

This clone appeared once. The chain combines TRBV29-1 with TRBJ1-1, with TRBD1 identical over 8 bases. CDR3 length: 13 residues. Per germline, CDR1 SQVTM and CDR2 ANQGSEA. V dropped 6 bases and J dropped 1; count of bases not matched to a gene: 4. The DNA for the CDR3 is TGCAGCGTCCGACAGGGGACGAACACTGAAGCTTTCTTT. Protein sequence: CSVRQGTNTEAFF.

The CDR3 DNA reads as TGCAGTGCATTCACTTCTACGCAGTATTTT. Its translation: CSAFTSTQYF. The gene calls are TRBV20-1 and TRBJ2-3; unclear D gene. The CDR3 has 10 residues. The ends were cut back, 6 bases at V and 8 bases at J, with 9 bases in the middle. Germline V gene data show CDR1 as DFQATT and CDR2 as SNEGSKA (reference sequence).

This sequence joins TRBV27 and TRBJ1-1; 9 bases match TRBD1. The V and J ends lost 5 bases and 1 base, in that order; junction bases with no gene match: 5. Germline CDR1 MNHEY, CDR2 SMNVEV (reference sequence). There are 15 residues in the CDR3. This CDR3 reads CASSGHRGQNTEAFF. The CDR3 DNA follows: TGTGCCAGCAGTGGACACAGGGGGCAGAACACTGAAGCTTTCTTT.

The rearrangement joins TRBV30 to TRBJ1-1; D might be TRBD1 (6 bases). The CDR3 is 14 amino acids. The V gene lost 0 bases and the J gene lost 5 bases, with 13 bases spanning the gap. Looked up from germline, CDR1 is GTSNPN and CDR2 is SVGIG (reference sequence). The chain's CDR3 is CAWSVRAGTTEAFF. The CDR3 nucleotides read TGTGCCTGGAGTGTAAGGGCAGGGACAACTGAAGCTTTCTTT.

The chain combines TRBV5-8 with TRBJ2-1; perhaps TRBD1 as D (6 bases). V was clipped by 3 bases and J by 0 bases, with 16 bases between them. Germline CDR1 is SGHTS and CDR2 is YDEGEE. The CDR3 runs 17 residues. CDR3 bases: TGTGCCAGCAGCTCCGAACAGGGTCGCGGCTCCTACAATGAGCAGTTCTTC. It specifies CASSSEQGRGSYNEQFF.

The V and J genes are TRBV5-1 and TRBJ2-3; 9 nucleotides align to TRBD2. CDR1 is SGHRS, CDR2 YFSETQ, per germline. This CDR3 region has 18 residues. V lost 7 bases to trimming and J lost 2 bases; unmatched junction nucleotides: 17. CDR3 sequence reads: CASLGSSGGNNPTDTQYF. The CDR3 coding sequence is TGCGCCAGCCTGGGGTCCAGCGGGGGGAACAACCCCACAGATACGCAGTATTTT.